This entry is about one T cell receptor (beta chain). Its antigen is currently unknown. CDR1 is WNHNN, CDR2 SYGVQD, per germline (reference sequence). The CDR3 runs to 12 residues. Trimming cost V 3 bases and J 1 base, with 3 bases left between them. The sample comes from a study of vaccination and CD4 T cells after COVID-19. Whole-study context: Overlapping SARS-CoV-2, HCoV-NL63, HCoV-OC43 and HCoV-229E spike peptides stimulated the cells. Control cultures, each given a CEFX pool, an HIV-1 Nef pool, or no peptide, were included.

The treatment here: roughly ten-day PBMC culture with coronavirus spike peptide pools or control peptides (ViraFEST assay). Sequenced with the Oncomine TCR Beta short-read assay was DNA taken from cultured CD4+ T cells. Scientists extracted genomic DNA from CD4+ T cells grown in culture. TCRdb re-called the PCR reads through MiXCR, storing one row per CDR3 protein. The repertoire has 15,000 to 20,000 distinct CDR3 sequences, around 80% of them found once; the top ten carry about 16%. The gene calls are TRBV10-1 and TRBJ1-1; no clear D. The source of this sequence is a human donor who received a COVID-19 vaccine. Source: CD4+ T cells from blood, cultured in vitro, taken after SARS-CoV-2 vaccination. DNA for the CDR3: TGCGCCAGCAGTGACCCGAACACTGAAGCTTTCTTT. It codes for CASSDPNTEAFF.